This entry lists 20 T cell receptor beta chains sequenced from one sample in a study of T cell responses to AZD1222 COVID-19 vaccine. Generated by immunoSEQ multiplex PCR, the TCRdb table keeps only in-frame clones and is missing some. This table has 150,000 or so clones, about 88% appearing once. The material sequenced was peripheral blood, taken on day 0 of AZD1222 vaccination. The receptors stem from an adult in good health.

The chain uses TRBV6-5 and TRBJ2-7, with D perhaps TRBD1 (6 bases). Germline lookup yields CDR1 MNHEY and CDR2 SVGAGI. This CDR3 is built from 13 residues. V lost 8 bases, J lost 0 bases, and 11 bases lay in between. DNA of the CDR3: TGTGCCAGCTCAACAGGGACCTCCTACGAGCAGTACTTC. As protein: CASSTGTSYEQYF.

This chain joins TRBV28 and TRBJ1-2; D remains ambiguous. The CDR3 is 12 amino acids. The V and J ends lost 4 bases and 2 bases respectively, with 5 bases between them. Germline V gene data show CDR1 as MDHEN and CDR2 as SYDVKM. The CDR3 reads CASSWQNYGYTF. The DNA of the CDR3 is TGTGCCAGCAGTTGGCAGAACTATGGCTACACCTTC.

The chain links TRBV7-2 to TRBJ1-3, with D possibly TRBD1 on 5 matching bases. The CDR3 extends over 12 amino acids. The V and J ends lost 8 bases and 8 bases respectively, with 13 bases between them. Germline loops: CDR1 SGHTA, CDR2 FQGNSA. CDR3 loop: CASRGGGDTIYF. CDR3 nucleotide sequence: TGTGCCAGCCGGGGTGGAGGGGACACCATATATTTT.

The V call is TRBV7-8, the J call TRBJ2-7, with TRBD1 identical over 9 bases. V gave up 6 bases and J gave up 5 bases; unmatched junction bases: 14. Per germline, CDR1 SGHVS and CDR2 FQNEAQ. The CDR3 is 16 amino acids. The CDR3 nucleotides are TGTGCCAGCAGTCGTTCCGGGACAGGGAGGTTCGACGAGCAGTACTTC. It yields the protein CASSRSGTGRFDEQYF.

This clone was detected only a few times. V usage is TRBV19 and J usage is TRBJ1-1; D is undetermined. Germline V lookup: CDR1 LNHDA, CDR2 SQIVND (reference sequence). The V end was cut by 3 bases, the J end by 6 bases, with 8 bases between. The CDR3 has 12 amino acids. DNA for the CDR3: TGTGCCAGTAGTATCGGAGTCTCTGAAGCTTTCTTT. Amino acids: CASSIGVSEAFF.

V is TRBV5-5 and J is TRBJ2-2; weak D call: TRBD1 (5 bases). V lost 4 bases and J lost 7, with 20 bases in between. The CDR3 loop spans 16 amino acids. In germline, CDR1 is SGHKS, CDR2 YYEKEE (reference sequence). CDR3 sequence reads: CASSMVTAHYGGELFF. Here the CDR3 DNA reads TGTGCCAGCAGCATGGTGACAGCCCACTATGGCGGGGAGCTGTTTTTT.

The CDR3 sequence: CASSQGRVQGNPRGYTF. CDR3 DNA: TGCGCCAGCAGCCAAGGACGGGTGCAGGGGAATCCTCGTGGCTACACCTTC. J is TRBJ1-2 and V is TRBV4-1; tentatively, D is TRBD1 (6 bases). Germline V gene data show CDR1 as MGHRA and CDR2 as YSYEKL. V was cut by 1 base and J by 7 bases, with 22 bases left in between. The CDR3 is made up of 17 amino acids.

This chain uses TRBV11-2 with TRBJ2-7; no definite D call. Germline V lookup: CDR1 SGHAT, CDR2 FQNNGV. The CDR3 extends over 14 amino acids. V lost 0 bases to trimming and J lost 6 bases, with 12 bases between them. In DNA, the CDR3 is TGTGCCAGCAGCTTAGATCATTCATCGGGCGAGCAGTACTTC. The encoded protein is CASSLDHSSGEQYF.

The V call is TRBV7-9, the J call TRBJ1-2; 11 bases map to TRBD1. Germline V gene data show CDR1 as SEHNR and CDR2 as FQNEAQ (reference sequence). V dropped 5 bases and J dropped 4; count of bases not matched to a gene: 6. The CDR3 extends over 15 amino acids. CDR3 sequence reads: CASSTAGTGGYGYTF. The CDR3 DNA is TGTGCCAGCAGCACCGCCGGGACAGGGGGCTATGGCTACACCTTC.

CDR3 protein: CASISRRGMYEQYF. As DNA, the CDR3 is TGTGCCAGCATCTCCCGGAGGGGGATGTACGAGCAGTACTTC. The chain joins TRBV25-1 to TRBJ2-7; TRBD1 or TRBD2 may be the D gene (6 bases each). Germline values: CDR1 MGHDK, CDR2 SYGVNS. The CDR3 totals 14 residues. V gave up 7 bases and J gave up 4 bases, with 17 bases separating them.

The gene calls are TRBV20-1 and TRBJ2-1, with 7 bases identical to TRBD1. The trim removed 4 bases at V and 16 bases at J, leaving 10 bases unmatched. The CDR3 has 11 amino acids. Germline-derived CDR1 and CDR2 are DFQATT and SNEGSKA (reference sequence). The CDR3 here is CSATRQGTSFF. The CDR3 nucleotides read TGCAGTGCTACCAGACAGGGAACTAGTTTCTTC.

This chain joins TRBV6-5 and TRBJ1-3; D is unclear. The V end was cut by 6 bases, the J end by 4 bases, with 7 bases between. CDR3 length: 12 residues. Germline CDR1 is MNHEY and CDR2 is SVGAGI. The CDR3 coding sequence is TGTGCCAGCAGCGCGGGGGGAAACACCATATATTTT. Its translation is CASSAGGNTIYF.

This sequence joins TRBV30 and TRBJ1-5; D unresolved. CDR3 length: 13 residues. From germline, CDR1 is GTSNPN and CDR2 SVGIG (reference sequence). Trimming removed 2 bases at V and 5 bases at J, with 10 bases between. CDR3 loop: CAWSPEGDQPQHF. The CDR3 DNA follows: TGTGCCTGGAGTCCCGAGGGTGATCAGCCCCAGCATTTT.

The chain is built from TRBV4-3 and TRBJ2-1, with D uncertain. With 4 bases removed from V and 2 bases from J, the gap between germline ends came to 12 bases. Per germline, CDR1 LGHNA and CDR2 YSLEER. This CDR3 is 15 amino acids long. CDR3 in DNA: TGCGCCAGCAGCCCTACGTGGGTTACCTACAATGAGCAGTTCTTC. Translation gives CASSPTWVTYNEQFF.

V usage is TRBV9 and J usage is TRBJ2-7; tentatively, D is TRBD1 (6 bases). The CDR3 loop spans 14 amino acids. Germline V gene lookup returns CDR1 SGDLS and CDR2 YYNGEE. The V end was cut by 2 bases, the J end by 1 base, with 10 bases between. CDR3: CASSVTTGSYEQYF. As DNA, the CDR3 is TGTGCCAGCAGCGTCACGACAGGTTCCTACGAGCAGTACTTC.

The genes are TRBV9 and TRBJ1-3; no firm D call. The V end was cut by 0 bases, the J end by 2 bases, with 15 bases between. The CDR3 is 17 residues long. Germline V gene sequence: CDR1 SGDLS, CDR2 YYNGEE. CDR3 coding DNA: TGTGCCAGCAGCGTAGTGGGAGGGAGGAATACTGGAAACACCATATATTTT. Protein sequence: CASSVVGGRNTGNTIYF.

DNA for the CDR3: TGTGCCAGTTTCACCGGGACAGGGGTCACCGGGGAGCTGTTTTTT. It is translated as CASFTGTGVTGELFF. The chain joins TRBV19 to TRBJ2-2; 10 nucleotides line up with TRBD1. V was clipped by 8 bases and J by 4 bases; unmatched bases: 7. Germline CDR1 and CDR2: LNHDA and SQIVND (reference sequence). This CDR3 is built from 15 residues. Full variable domain (missing parts from reference TRBV19 and TRBJ2-2): DGGITQSPKYLFRKEGQNVTLSCEQNLNHDAMYWYRQDPGQGLRLIYYSQIVNDFQKGDIAEGYSVSREKKESFPLTVTSAQKNPTAFYLCASFTGTGVTGELFFGEGSRLTVL.

This sequence joins TRBV2 and TRBJ2-5; 8 bases line up with TRBD2. The ends lost 2 bases at V and 2 bases at J; junction bases unmatched: 4. The CDR3 covers 15 residues. The germline gives CDR1 SNHLY, CDR2 FYNNEI. The CDR3 loop reads CASSERRGVQETQYF. CDR3 DNA sequence: TGTGCCAGCAGTGAAAGGCGGGGGGTACAAGAGACCCAGTACTTC. Looking up the rest from reference TRBV2 and TRBJ2-5 gives the full variable domain: EPEVTQTPSHQVTQMGQEVILRCVPISNHLYFYWYRQILGQKVEFLVSFYNNEISEKSEIFDDQFSVERPDGSNFTLKIRSTKLEDSAMYFCASSERRGVQETQYFGPGTRLLVL.

This sequence joins TRBV28 and TRBJ1-5; 7 positions agree with TRBD1. The CDR3 runs 16 residues. From germline, CDR1 is MDHEN and CDR2 SYDVKM. The V and J ends lost 5 bases and 3 bases, in that order; junction bases with no gene match: 10. The CDR3 protein is CASSPTQGTFNQPQHF. As DNA, the CDR3 is TGTGCCAGCAGTCCCACACAGGGGACGTTCAATCAGCCCCAGCATTTT.

The chain uses TRBV11-2 and TRBJ1-1; the match to TRBD1 covers 7 bases. The CDR3 is 14 residues long. Germline values: CDR1 SGHAT, CDR2 FQNNGV. The V segment lost 7 bases and the J segment 0 bases; nucleotides outside the gene matches: 5. The chain's CDR3 is CASNPTGLNTEAFF. The CDR3 nucleotides are TGTGCCAGCAACCCGACAGGGCTGAACACTGAAGCTTTCTTT.